This TCR beta chain stems from a study of CD8+ T cells in alopecia areata. General study points: Scalp sample data also include resident alphabeta T cells from normal skin.

Turning to this clone: The antigen is unknown. This CDR3 is also generated by other DNA sequences in the sample.

As the sequencing template, cDNA was produced by extracting RNA and reverse transcribing it. Method: immunoSEQ multiplex PCR; TCRdb's copy keeps in-frame clones and lacks some. The profile covers over 150,000 clones, with 59% appearing a single time and 14% to 15% taken by the ten largest. The V end was cut by 3 bases, the J end by 3 bases, with 6 bases between. Germline assignment: CDR1 DFQATT and CDR2 SNEGSKA (reference sequence). This CDR3 is 11 amino acids long. The chain recombines TRBV20-1 with TRBJ2-7; D is unclear. Source: CD4+ T cells sorted from blood, taken at week 0. The sequence was collected from a human donor with alopecia areata. The CDR3 loop is CSARNSYEQYF. CDR3 bases: TGCAGTGCTAGGAACAGCTACGAGCAGTACTTC.